This T cell receptor (beta chain) was captured in a study of vaccination and CD4 T cells after COVID-19. Overall study: Investigators drew the post-COVID samples a median around 93 days after diagnosis, with a range of 35 to 161. Each of the control cultures got a CEFX pool, an HIV-1 Nef pool, or no peptide.

Treatment specified: approximately nine-day PBMC culture with coronavirus spike peptide pools or control peptides (ViraFEST assay). Following a culture period (roughly ten days), negative selection was used to isolate CD4+ T cells. In regard to this clonotype: Its antigen is not identified.

The CDR3 runs 16 residues. V lost 1 base and J 0 bases, leaving 14 bases between the germline ends. Germline lookup yields CDR1 DFQATT and CDR2 SNEGSKA (reference sequence). The Oncomine TCR Beta short-read assay sequenced DNA from cultured CD4+ T cells. CD4+ T cells were cultured, and genomic DNA was extracted from them. Using its own MiXCR run on the PCR reads, TCRdb lists one record per CDR3 protein. The table includes about 15,000 distinct CDR3 sequences, approximately 60% detected once. The specimen was CD4+ T cells from blood, cultured in vitro, collected after SARS-CoV-2 vaccination. The chain is built from TRBV20-1 and TRBJ2-3; maybe TRBD2 (5 bases). The TCR was taken from a human donor who had recovered from COVID-19. The CDR3 sequence: CSARVAFPGSTDTQYF. The CDR3 coding sequence is TGCAGTGCTAGAGTTGCCTTCCCGGGGAGCACAGATACGCAGTATTTT.